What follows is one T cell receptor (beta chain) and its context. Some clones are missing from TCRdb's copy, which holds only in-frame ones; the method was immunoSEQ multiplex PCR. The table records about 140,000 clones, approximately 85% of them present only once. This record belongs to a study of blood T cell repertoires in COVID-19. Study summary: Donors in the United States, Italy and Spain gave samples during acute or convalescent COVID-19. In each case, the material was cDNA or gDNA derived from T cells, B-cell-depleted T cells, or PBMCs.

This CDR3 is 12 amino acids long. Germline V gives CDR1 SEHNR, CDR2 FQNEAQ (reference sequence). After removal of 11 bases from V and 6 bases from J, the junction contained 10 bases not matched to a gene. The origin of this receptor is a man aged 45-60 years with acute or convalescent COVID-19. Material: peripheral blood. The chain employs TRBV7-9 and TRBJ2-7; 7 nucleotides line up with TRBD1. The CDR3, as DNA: TGTGCCGGCAAGACAGGGAAGGGCGAGCAGTACTTC. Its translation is CAGKTGKGEQYF. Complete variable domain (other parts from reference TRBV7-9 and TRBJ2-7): DTGVSQNPRHKITKRGQNVTFRCDPISEHNRLYWYRQTLGQGPEFLTYFQNEAQLEKSRLLSDRFSAERPKGSFSTLEIQRTEQGDSAMYLCAGKTGKGEQYFGPGTRLTVT.